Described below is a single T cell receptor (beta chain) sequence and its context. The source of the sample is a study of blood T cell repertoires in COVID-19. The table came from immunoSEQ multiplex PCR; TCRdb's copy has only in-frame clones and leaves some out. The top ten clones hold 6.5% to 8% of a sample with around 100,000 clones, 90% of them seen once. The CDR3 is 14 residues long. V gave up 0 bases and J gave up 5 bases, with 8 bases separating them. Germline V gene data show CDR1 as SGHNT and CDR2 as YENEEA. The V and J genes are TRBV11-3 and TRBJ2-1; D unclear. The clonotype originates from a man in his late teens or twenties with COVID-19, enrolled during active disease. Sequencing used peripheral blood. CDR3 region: CASSLDSVNNEQFF. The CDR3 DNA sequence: TGTGCCAGCAGCTTAGATTCGGTAAACAATGAGCAGTTCTTC.